The entry that follows covers one TCR beta chain sequence. The antigen is undetermined. V lost 0 bases and J 0 bases, leaving 12 bases between the germline ends. Germline V gene sequence: CDR1 LGHDT, CDR2 YNNKEL (reference sequence). The CDR3 consists of 16 residues. CDR3 regions were amplified by Arm-PCR using iRepertoire HTBI primers to build TCR beta libraries. TCRdb reanalysed the multiplex PCR reads using MiXCR and keeps one entry per CDR3 protein. Among 450,000 to 650,000 distinct CDR3 sequences listed, approximately 16% were seen once. This specimen belongs to a study of regulatory T cells in long-lasting Graves disease. Study observations and caveats: Public clonotype sharing was higher in persistent than newly diagnosed patients.

Stated time point: newly diagnosed GD, antithyroid drugs for less than 3 months. PBMC-extracted RNA yielded the TCR library. In addition, the sample was reused for a study of T cells in Graves' hyperthyroidism and ophthalmopathy. That source adds: Ophthalmopathy, as predicted by the model, came a median roughly 6.5 months after the prediction.

The TCR originated in a woman between 40 and 65 years old with Graves disease. The chain is built from TRBV3-1 and TRBJ2-7; no definite D call. The input for sequencing was peripheral blood mononuclear cells (PBMCs), taken at new diagnosis, from a patient treated with antithyroid drugs. CDR3 sequence reads: CASSQEGTLGSYEQYF. In DNA, the CDR3 is TGTGCCAGCAGCCAAGAGGGTACCCTAGGCTCCTACGAGCAGTACTTC.